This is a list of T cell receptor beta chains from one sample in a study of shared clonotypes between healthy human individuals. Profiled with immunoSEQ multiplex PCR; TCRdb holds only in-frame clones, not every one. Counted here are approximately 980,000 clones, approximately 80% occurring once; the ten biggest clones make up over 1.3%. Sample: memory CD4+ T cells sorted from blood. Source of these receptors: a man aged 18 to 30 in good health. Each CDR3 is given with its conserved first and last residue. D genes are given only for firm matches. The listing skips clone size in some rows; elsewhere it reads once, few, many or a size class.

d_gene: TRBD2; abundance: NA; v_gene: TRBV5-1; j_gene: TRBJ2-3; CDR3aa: CASSSSGGAVTQYF; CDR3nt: TGCGCCAGCAGCTCGAGCGGGGGGGCCGTTACGCAGTATTTT
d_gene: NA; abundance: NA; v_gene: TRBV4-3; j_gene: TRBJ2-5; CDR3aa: CASSPGYQETQYF; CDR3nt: TGCGCCAGCAGCCCCGGCTACCAAGAGACCCAGTACTTC
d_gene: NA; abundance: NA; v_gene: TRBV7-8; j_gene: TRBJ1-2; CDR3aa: CASSWGPNYGYTF; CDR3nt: TGTGCCAGCAGCTGGGGGCCCAACTATGGCTACACCTTC
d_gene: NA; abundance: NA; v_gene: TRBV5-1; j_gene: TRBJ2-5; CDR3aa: CASSFGGMEETQYF; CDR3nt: TGCGCCAGCAGCTTTGGGGGGATGGAAGAGACCCAGTACTTC
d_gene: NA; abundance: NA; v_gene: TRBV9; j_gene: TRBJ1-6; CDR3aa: CASSVEGFNNSPLHF; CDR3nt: TGTGCCAGCAGCGTAGAAGGATTTAATAATTCACCCCTCCACTTT
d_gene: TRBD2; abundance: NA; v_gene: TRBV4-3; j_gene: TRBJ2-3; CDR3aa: CASSPSLAGSTDTQYF; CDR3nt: TGCGCCAGCAGCCCCTCTCTAGCGGGAAGCACAGATACGCAGTATTTT
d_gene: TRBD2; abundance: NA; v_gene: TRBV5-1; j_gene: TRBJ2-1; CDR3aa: CASSQVAGGLNEQFF; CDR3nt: TGCGCCAGCAGCCAAGTAGCGGGGGGCCTCAATGAGCAGTTCTTC
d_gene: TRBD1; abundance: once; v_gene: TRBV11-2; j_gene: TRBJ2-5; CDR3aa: CASSFKTGTETQYF; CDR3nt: TGTGCCAGCAGCTTTAAGACAGGGACAGAGACCCAGTACTTC
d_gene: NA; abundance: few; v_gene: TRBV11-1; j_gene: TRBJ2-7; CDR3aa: CASSLGTGGLPSYEQYF; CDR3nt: TGTGCCAGCAGCTTAGGCACTGGGGGCCTACCCTCCTACGAGCAGTACTTC
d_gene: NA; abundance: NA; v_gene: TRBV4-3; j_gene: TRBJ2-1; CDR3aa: CASSQDSIGVISNEQFF; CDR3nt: TGCGCCAGCAGCCAGGATTCCATTGGGGTGATTTCAAATGAGCAGTTCTTC
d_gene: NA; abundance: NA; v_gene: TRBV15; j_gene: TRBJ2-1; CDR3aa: CATSRENSVEQFF; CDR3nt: TGTGCCACCAGCAGGGAGAATTCTGTTGAGCAGTTCTTC
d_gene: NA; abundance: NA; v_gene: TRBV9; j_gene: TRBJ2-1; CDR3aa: CASSPLASEFNEQFF; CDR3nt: TGTGCCAGCAGCCCTTTGGCTAGCGAGTTCAATGAGCAGTTCTTC
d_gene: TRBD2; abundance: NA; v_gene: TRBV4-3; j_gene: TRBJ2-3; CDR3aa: CASSPQAGGLDTQYF; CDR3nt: TGCGCCAGCAGCCCCCAAGCGGGAGGCTTAGATACGCAGTATTTT
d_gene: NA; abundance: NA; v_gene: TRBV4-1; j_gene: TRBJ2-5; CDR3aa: CASSQDLTAQETQYF; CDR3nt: TGCGCCAGCAGCCAAGATCTAACAGCTCAAGAGACCCAGTACTTC
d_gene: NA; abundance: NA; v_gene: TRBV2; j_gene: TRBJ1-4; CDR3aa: CAGTRDATNEKLFF; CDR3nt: TGTGCCGGAACCCGGGACGCAACTAATGAAAAACTGTTTTTT
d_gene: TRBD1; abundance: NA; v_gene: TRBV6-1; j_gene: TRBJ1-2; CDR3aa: CASSEGLGTADGYTF; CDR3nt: TGTGCCAGCAGTGAAGGCTTAGGGACAGCGGATGGCTACACCTTC